These 23 T cell receptor beta chains came from one sample sequenced in a study of T cells after yellow fever vaccination. TCRdb redid the calling of the 5' RACE reads with MiXCR, one entry per CDR3 protein. The sample shows around 350,000 distinct CDR3 sequences, 11% of them seen only once. The sample in question was PBMCs, obtained on the day of the first yellow fever vaccination. These receptors were taken from a man aged 18 to 29 who received the YFV17D yellow fever vaccine.

This clonotype was picked up a small number of times. The chain recombines TRBV19 with TRBJ2-1, with 10 nucleotides matching TRBD2. Per the germline V gene, CDR1 is LNHDA and CDR2 is SQIVND (reference sequence). CDR3 size: 12 residues. J gave up 13 bases and V 6 bases, and 6 bases lay outside the gene matches. The DNA for the CDR3 is TGTGCCAGTAGGGCGGCTAGCGGGGGACAGTTCTTC. Translating gives CASRAASGGQFF. Supplemented by reference TRBV19 and TRBJ2-1, the full variable domain reads DGGITQSPKYLFRKEGQNVTLSCEQNLNHDAMYWYRQDPGQGLRLIYYSQIVNDFQKGDIAEGYSVSREKKESFPLTVTSAQKNPTAFYLCASRAASGGQFFGPGTRLTVL.

The V and J genes are TRBV10-3 and TRBJ1-1; unclear D gene. Germline-derived CDR1 and CDR2 are ENHRY and SYGVKD. This CDR3 region has 12 residues. V gave up 7 bases and J gave up 1 base, with 7 bases separating them. The CDR3 region is CAITSENTEAFF. The DNA for the CDR3 is TGTGCCATCACATCAGAGAACACTGAAGCTTTCTTT.

The chain recombines TRBV3-1 with TRBJ2-5, with D tentatively TRBD2 (6 bases). The CDR3 extends over 13 amino acids. Germline V gene sequence: CDR1 LGHDT, CDR2 YNNKEL (reference sequence). V dropped 3 bases and J dropped 5 bases, with 10 bases sitting between them. The CDR3 DNA reads as TGTGCCAGCAGCCAGGCGGGGTGGGAGACCCAGTACTTC. Amino acid sequence: CASSQAGWETQYF.

This clonotype was observed at least ten times. This chain uses TRBV12-3 or TRBV12-4 with TRBJ2-1, with 12 bases lining up with TRBD1. The V and J ends lost 8 bases and 0 bases, in that order; junction bases with no gene match: 5. There are 16 residues in the CDR3. As DNA, the CDR3 is TGTGCCAGCGCGGGACAGGGGGCGAGCTCCTACAATGAGCAGTTCTTC. Translating gives CASAGQGASSYNEQFF.

This clonotype was counted between two and nine times. This chain connects TRBV20-1 to TRBJ2-5; a weak D match, TRBD1 (6 bases). CDR1 is DFQATT, CDR2 SNEGSKA, per germline (reference sequence). The CDR3 length is 14 residues. V was clipped by 3 bases and J by 5 bases, with 16 bases between them. For the CDR3, the DNA is TGCAGTGCTAGCCCCCGGGACATGCGGGAGACCCAGTACTTC. It yields the protein CSASPRDMRETQYF.

The chain uses TRBV18 and TRBJ2-6, with 8 bases identical to TRBD1. The CDR3 runs 18 residues. V trimming: 3 bases; J trimming: 0 bases; junction bases outside the gene matches: 7. Germline CDR1 and CDR2: KGHSH and LQKENI. Written as DNA, the CDR3 is TGTGCCAGCTCACCGGTACCACAGGGGGACTCTGGGGCCAACGTCCTGACTTTC. This encodes CASSPVPQGDSGANVLTF.

This clonotype was counted between two and nine times. The rearrangement joins TRBV30 to TRBJ2-5; tentative D call: TRBD2 (5 bases). The germline gives CDR1 GTSNPN, CDR2 SVGIG (reference sequence). Trimming cost V 6 bases and J 5 bases, with 22 bases left between them. This CDR3 region has 15 residues. This chain's CDR3 is CACTMPGRAQETQYF. In DNA form, the CDR3 reads TGTGCCTGTACCATGCCTGGGCGGGCTCAGGAGACCCAGTACTTC.

The chain joins TRBV7-8 to TRBJ2-5; no clear D. Germline V gene lookup returns CDR1 SGHVS and CDR2 FQNEAQ. V was trimmed by 1 base and J by 4 bases, leaving 10 bases between them. The CDR3 runs 14 residues. DNA of the CDR3: TGTGCCAGCAGCTTAGGACGTAACCGAGAGACCCAGTACTTC. This encodes CASSLGRNRETQYF. Full variable domain (missing parts from reference TRBV7-8 and TRBJ2-5): GAGVSQSPRYKVAKRGQDVALRCDPISGHVSLFWYQQALGQGPEFLTYFQNEAQLDKSGLPSDRFFAERPEGSVSTLKIQRTQQEDSAVYLCASSLGRNRETQYFGPGTRLLVL.

This clonotype was recorded a few times. The DNA for the CDR3 is TGTGCCAGCAGCTTAGTTGGCATCCCTAGCACAGATACGCAGTATTTT. It encodes CASSLVGIPSTDTQYF. V and J are TRBV11-2 and TRBJ2-3; D gene uncertain. The CDR3 extends over 16 amino acids. Germline loops: CDR1 SGHAT, CDR2 FQNNGV. V shed 1 base and J shed 0 bases, with 11 bases lying between them.

The chain employs TRBV4-3 and TRBJ2-2, with a possible D match to TRBD2 (7 bases). CDR1 and CDR2 (germline): LGHNA, YSLEER. Trimming took 4 bases from V and 6 from J, leaving 27 bases between them. The CDR3 is 19 amino acids. This CDR3 reads CASSRRGATASGGSGELFF. DNA for the CDR3: TGCGCCAGCAGCCGAAGAGGGGCAACGGCGTCGGGGGGCTCCGGGGAGCTGTTTTTT.

In its sample, this clonotype was seen a few times. The chain links TRBV2 to TRBJ2-7, with D possibly TRBD1 on 5 matching bases. Germline CDR1 and CDR2: SNHLY and FYNNEI. V shed 3 bases and J shed 5 bases, with 8 bases lying between them. This CDR3 has 12 amino acids. CDR3 bases: TGTGCCAGCAGTGACAGGGCGAACGAGCAGTACTTC. Protein sequence: CASSDRANEQYF.

This clonotype was seen only a few times. This rearrangement joins TRBV7-9 to TRBJ2-1, with a possible D match to TRBD1 (5 bases). CDR3 length: 13 amino acids. V was shortened by 6 bases and J by 9 bases, with 15 bases between the two germline ends. Germline loops: CDR1 SEHNR, CDR2 FQNEAQ (reference sequence). The CDR3 DNA reads as TGTGCCAGCAGTTCCACAGGTTACGGTGAGCAGTTCTTC. Protein: CASSSTGYGEQFF.

This CDR3 is CASSPGLAGTRETQYF. CDR3 DNA: TGTGCCAGCAGCCCAGGACTAGCGGGAACAAGGGAGACCCAGTACTTC. The chain employs TRBV3-1 and TRBJ2-5, with 12 bases fitting TRBD2. J gave up 5 bases and V 4 bases, and 8 bases lay outside the gene matches. This CDR3 contains 16 residues. From germline, CDR1 is LGHDT and CDR2 YNNKEL (reference sequence).

The chain couples TRBV12-3 or TRBV12-4 to TRBJ2-3, with 8 positions matching TRBD2. After removal of 0 bases from V and 14 bases from J, the junction contained 13 bases not matched to a gene. The CDR3 has 15 residues. The CDR3 loop reads CASSLALSTGGPAYF. The DNA for the CDR3 is TGTGCCAGCAGTTTAGCGCTATCGACGGGGGGGCCGGCGTATTTT.

This chain connects TRBV5-1 to TRBJ2-5; D uncertain. Germline V gene data show CDR1 as SGHRS and CDR2 as YFSETQ. This CDR3 is built from 15 residues. Between the trimmed V and J ends, which lost 0 bases and 0 bases, there was a span of 9 bases. The CDR3 here is CASSLARLDQETQYF. The DNA of the CDR3 is TGCGCCAGCAGCTTGGCCCGCCTTGACCAAGAGACCCAGTACTTC.

The rearrangement joins TRBV20-1 to TRBJ2-1; D is possibly TRBD1 (7 bases). CDR1 and CDR2 (germline): DFQATT, SNEGSKA (reference sequence). Trimming took 0 bases from V and 12 from J, leaving 24 bases between them. CDR3 length: 16 amino acids. The CDR3 DNA reads TGCAGTGCTAGAGATTCGTCCCAGGGGGGACGTGGGAGGCAGTTCTTC. As protein: CSARDSSQGGRGRQFF.

This clonotype occurred a few times. The chain carries TRBV12-3 or TRBV12-4 and TRBJ2-5, with 7 nucleotides matching TRBD1. The CDR3 consists of 15 residues. V shed 4 bases and J 2 bases; nucleotides not matched to a gene: 7. CDR3 in DNA: TGTGCCAGCAGTTCCACCCAGACAGGGCAAGAGACCCAGTACTTC. This encodes CASSSTQTGQETQYF.

Here the CDR3 DNA reads TGTGCCAGCAGCCCCGAAAGCATGCCCTACAATGAGCAGTTCTTC. Protein: CASSPESMPYNEQFF. The chain carries TRBV7-6 and TRBJ2-1; the D is unclear. Trimming pared 5 bases from V and 2 bases from J, leaving 13 bases between. CDR3 size: 15 residues. The germline V gene encodes CDR1 SGHVS and CDR2 FNYEAQ.

There are many counts of this clonotype. The chain employs TRBV7-2 and TRBJ2-1; 9 bases line up with TRBD2. Trimming at V came to 1 base and at J to 10 bases, leaving 11 bases not matched to a gene. The CDR3 contains 16 residues. Germline V gives CDR1 SGHTA, CDR2 FQGNSA. This CDR3 is CASSLDPQRGAWEQFF. CDR3 sequence (DNA): TGTGCCAGCAGCTTAGATCCCCAGCGGGGGGCTTGGGAGCAGTTCTTC.

This clonotype was detected ten times or more. The genes are TRBV12-3 or TRBV12-4 and TRBJ2-2, with a possible D match to TRBD1 (5 bases). This CDR3 region has 12 residues. Trimming removed 11 bases at V and 5 bases at J, with 12 bases between. This CDR3 is CALGKGTGELFF. CDR3 bases: TGTGCCCTGGGAAAGGGGACCGGGGAGCTGTTTTTT.

This clonotype was counted at least ten times. The chain employs TRBV23-1 and TRBJ2-4, with D hard to call. TRBV23-1 is identified as an open reading frame with a role that is uncertain. CDR3 size: 18 residues. Trimming left V 3 bases short and J 1 base short, with 19 bases between. CDR3 amino acids: CASSQTRTPRAAKNIQYF. The CDR3, as DNA: TGCGCCAGCAGTCAGACCAGAACCCCCAGAGCGGCCAAAAACATTCAGTACTTC.

This clonotype was counted between two and nine times. The genes are TRBV4-3 and TRBJ2-7, with TRBD1 identical over 7 bases. The V gene's germline CDR1 is LGHNA and CDR2 YSLEER. The trim removed 3 bases at V and 4 bases at J, leaving 12 bases unmatched. The CDR3 is 16 amino acids. CDR3: CASSQEPTGTVYEQYF. The CDR3 DNA reads TGCGCCAGCAGCCAGGAACCGACCGGGACAGTATACGAGCAGTACTTC.

This clonotype was found many times. The chain has TRBV5-1 and TRBJ2-1; 11 bases line up with TRBD1. Germline V gene lookup returns CDR1 SGHRS and CDR2 YFSETQ. This CDR3 region has 14 residues. J gave up 8 bases and V 4 bases, and 5 bases lay outside the gene matches. The CDR3: CASSPGTGGDEQFF. CDR3 DNA: TGCGCCAGCAGCCCCGGGACAGGGGGAGATGAGCAGTTCTTC.